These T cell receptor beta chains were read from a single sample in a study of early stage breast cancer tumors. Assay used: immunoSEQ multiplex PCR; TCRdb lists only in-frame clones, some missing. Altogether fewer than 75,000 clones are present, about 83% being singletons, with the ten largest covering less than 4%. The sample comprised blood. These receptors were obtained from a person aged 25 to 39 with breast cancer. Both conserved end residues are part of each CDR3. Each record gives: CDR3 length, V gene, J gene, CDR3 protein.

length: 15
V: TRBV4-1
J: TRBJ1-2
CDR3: CASSQEVTGNYGYTF

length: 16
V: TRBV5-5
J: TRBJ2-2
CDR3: CASSLTSGRLTGELFF

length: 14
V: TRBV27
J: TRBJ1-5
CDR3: CASSTRWEGQPQHF

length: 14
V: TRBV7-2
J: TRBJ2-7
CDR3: CASSLVGPSGEQYF

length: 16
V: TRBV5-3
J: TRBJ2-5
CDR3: CARSLVGREGIETQYF

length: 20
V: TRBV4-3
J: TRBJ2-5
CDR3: CASSQDPNKYRTVFGETQYF

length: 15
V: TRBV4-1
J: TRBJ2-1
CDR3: CASSQDGGRANEQFF

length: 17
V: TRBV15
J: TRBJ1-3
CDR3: CATSRDRVPAPGNTIYF

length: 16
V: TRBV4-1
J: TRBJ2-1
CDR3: CASSIPGGARYNEQFF

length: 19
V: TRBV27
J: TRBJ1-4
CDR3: CASSSPQASIIPSNEKLFF

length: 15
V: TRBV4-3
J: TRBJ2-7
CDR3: CASSPPEGDSYEQYF

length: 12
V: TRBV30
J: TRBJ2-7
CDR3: CAWNEGSYEQYF

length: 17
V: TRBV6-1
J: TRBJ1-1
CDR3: CASSEPLRQGRGTEAFF

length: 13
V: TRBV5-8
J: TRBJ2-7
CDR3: CASSLSGTYEQYF

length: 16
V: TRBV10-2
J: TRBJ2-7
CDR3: CASSVGWRDPSYEQYF

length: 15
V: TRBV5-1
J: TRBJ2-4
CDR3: CASSLAGDRADIQYF

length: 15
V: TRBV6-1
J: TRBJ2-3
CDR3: CASSEGTGDSDTQYF

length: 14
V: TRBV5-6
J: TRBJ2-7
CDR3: CASSWDRAHYEQYF

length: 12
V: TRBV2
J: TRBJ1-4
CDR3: CASMRGIEKLFF